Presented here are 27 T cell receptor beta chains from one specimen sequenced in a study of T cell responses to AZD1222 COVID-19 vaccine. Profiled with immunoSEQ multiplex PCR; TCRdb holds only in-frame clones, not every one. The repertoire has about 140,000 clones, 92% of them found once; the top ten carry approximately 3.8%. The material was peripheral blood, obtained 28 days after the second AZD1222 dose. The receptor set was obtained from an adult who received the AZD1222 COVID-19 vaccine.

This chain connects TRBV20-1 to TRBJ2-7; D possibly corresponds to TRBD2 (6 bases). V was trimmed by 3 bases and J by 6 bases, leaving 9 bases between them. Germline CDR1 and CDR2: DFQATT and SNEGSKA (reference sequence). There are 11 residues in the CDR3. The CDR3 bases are TGCAGTGCTAGCGGGAGTGGCGAGCAGTACTTC. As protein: CSASGSGEQYF.

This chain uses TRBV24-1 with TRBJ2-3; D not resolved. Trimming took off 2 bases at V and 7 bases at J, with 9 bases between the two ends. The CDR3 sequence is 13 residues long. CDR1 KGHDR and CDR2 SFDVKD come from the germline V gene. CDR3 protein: CATSDYGTNTQYF. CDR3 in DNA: TGTGCCACCAGTGATTACGGAACGAATACGCAGTATTTT.

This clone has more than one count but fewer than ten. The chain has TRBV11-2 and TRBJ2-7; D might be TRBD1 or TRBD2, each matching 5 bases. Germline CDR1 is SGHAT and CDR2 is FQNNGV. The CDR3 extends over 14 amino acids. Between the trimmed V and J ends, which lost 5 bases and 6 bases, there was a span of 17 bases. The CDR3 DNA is TGTGCCAGCAGCCCATTGAGGGGAGAGGCCGAGCAGTACTTC. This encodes CASSPLRGEAEQYF.

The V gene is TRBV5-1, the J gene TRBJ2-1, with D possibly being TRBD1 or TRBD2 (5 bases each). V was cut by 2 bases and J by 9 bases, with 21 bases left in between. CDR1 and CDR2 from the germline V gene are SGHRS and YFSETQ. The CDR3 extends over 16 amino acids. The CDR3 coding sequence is TGCGCCAGCAGCTTACAACCGGGACCTTCAGACGGTGAGCAGTTCTTC. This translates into CASSLQPGPSDGEQFF.

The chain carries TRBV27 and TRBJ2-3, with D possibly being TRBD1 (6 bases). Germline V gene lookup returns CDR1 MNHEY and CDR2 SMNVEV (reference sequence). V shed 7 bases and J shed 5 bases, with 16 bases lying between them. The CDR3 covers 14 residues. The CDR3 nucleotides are TGTGCCAGCACCTATTTTGGGGGCGGAGATACGCAGTATTTT. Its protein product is CASTYFGGGDTQYF.

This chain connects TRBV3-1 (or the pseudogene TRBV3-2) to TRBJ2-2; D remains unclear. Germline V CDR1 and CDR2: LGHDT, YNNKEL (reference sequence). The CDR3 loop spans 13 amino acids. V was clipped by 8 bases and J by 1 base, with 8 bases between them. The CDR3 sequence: CASRRENTGELFF. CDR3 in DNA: TGTGCCAGCCGACGCGAGAACACCGGGGAGCTGTTTTTT.

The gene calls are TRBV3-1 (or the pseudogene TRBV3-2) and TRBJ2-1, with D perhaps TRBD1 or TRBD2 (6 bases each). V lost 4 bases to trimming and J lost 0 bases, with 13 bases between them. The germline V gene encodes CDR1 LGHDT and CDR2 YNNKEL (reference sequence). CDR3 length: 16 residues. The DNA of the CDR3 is TGTGCCAGCAGCCCCGAGGGGGGTACCTCCTACAATGAGCAGTTCTTC. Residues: CASSPEGGTSYNEQFF.

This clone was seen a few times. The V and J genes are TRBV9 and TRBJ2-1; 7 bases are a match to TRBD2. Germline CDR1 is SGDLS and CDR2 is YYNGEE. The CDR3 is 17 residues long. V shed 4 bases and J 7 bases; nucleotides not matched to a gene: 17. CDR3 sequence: CASSTRGSGGGYNEQFF. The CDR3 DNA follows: TGTGCCAGCAGCACGAGGGGTTCCGGCGGGGGATATAATGAGCAGTTCTTC.

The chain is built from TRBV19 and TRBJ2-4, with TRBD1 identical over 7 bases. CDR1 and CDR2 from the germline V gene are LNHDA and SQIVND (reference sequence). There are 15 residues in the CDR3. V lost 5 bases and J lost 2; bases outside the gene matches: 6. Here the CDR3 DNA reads TGTGCCAGTAGTCAACAGGGGTGGACCAAAAACATTCAGTACTTC. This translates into CASSQQGWTKNIQYF.

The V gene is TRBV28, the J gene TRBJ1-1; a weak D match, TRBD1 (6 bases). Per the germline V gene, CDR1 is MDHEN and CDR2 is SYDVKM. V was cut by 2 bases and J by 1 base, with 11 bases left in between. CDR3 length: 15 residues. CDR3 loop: CASSLPGARNTEAFF. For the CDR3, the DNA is TGTGCCAGCAGTTTACCAGGGGCCCGGAACACTGAAGCTTTCTTT.

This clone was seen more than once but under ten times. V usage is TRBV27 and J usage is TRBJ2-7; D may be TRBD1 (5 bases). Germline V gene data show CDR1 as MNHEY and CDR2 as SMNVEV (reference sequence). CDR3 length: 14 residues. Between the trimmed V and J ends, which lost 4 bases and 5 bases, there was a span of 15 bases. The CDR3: CASSSDSRWDEQYF. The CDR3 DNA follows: TGTGCCAGCAGTTCAGACAGTCGATGGGACGAGCAGTACTTC.

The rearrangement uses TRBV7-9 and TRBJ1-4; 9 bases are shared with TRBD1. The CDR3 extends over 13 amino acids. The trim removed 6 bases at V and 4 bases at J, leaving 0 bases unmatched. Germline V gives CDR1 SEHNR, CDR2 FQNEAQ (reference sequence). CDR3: CASRTGGNEKLFF. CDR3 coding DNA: TGTGCCAGCAGGACAGGGGGTAATGAAAAACTGTTTTTT. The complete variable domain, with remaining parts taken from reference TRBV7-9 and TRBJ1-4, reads DTGVSQNPRHKITKRGQNVTFRCDPISEHNRLYWYRQTLGQGPEFLTYFQNEAQLEKSRLLSDRFSAERPKGSFSTLEIQRTEQGDSAMYLCASRTGGNEKLFFGSGTQLSVL.

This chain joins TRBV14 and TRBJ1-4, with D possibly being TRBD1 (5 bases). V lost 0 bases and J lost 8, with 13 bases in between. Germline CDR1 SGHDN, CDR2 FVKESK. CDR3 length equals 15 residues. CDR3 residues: CASSQDGRVFEKLFF. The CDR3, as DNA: TGTGCCAGCAGCCAAGACGGCAGGGTCTTCGAAAAACTGTTTTTT. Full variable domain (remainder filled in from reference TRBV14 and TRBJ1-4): EAGVTQFPSHSVIEKGQTVTLRCDPISGHDNLYWYRRVMGKEIKFLLHFVKESKQDESGMPNNRFLAERTGGTYSTLKVQPAELEDSGVYFCASSQDGRVFEKLFFGSGTQLSVL.

The CDR3 DNA is TGTGCCAGTAGAGGTGTGGACAGAGACTATGGCTACACCTTC. Protein sequence: CASRGVDRDYGYTF. The chain has TRBV19 and TRBJ1-2, with D possibly matching TRBD1 (6 bases). Germline V gives CDR1 LNHDA, CDR2 SQIVND (reference sequence). This CDR3 contains 14 residues. Between the trimmed V and J ends, which lost 6 bases and 3 bases, there was a span of 14 bases.

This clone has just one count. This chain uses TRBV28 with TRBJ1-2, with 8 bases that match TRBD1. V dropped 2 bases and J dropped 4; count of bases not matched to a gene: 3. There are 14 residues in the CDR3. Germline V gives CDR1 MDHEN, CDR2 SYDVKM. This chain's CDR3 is CASSLVDRGYGYTF. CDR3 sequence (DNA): TGTGCCAGCAGTTTAGTCGACAGGGGCTATGGCTACACCTTC.

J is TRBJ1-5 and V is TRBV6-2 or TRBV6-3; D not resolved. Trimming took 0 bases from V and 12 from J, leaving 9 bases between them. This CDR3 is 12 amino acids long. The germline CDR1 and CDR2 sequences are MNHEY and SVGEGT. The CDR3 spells CASSYSRRHQHF. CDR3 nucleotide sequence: TGTGCCAGCAGTTACTCGAGAAGACACCAGCATTTT.

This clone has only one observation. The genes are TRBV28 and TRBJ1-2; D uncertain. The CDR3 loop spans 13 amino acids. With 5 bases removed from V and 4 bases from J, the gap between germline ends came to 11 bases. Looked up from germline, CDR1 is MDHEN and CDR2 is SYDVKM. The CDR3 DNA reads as TGTGCCAGCAGTCCCCCACAGCCCTATGGCTACACCTTC. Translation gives CASSPPQPYGYTF.

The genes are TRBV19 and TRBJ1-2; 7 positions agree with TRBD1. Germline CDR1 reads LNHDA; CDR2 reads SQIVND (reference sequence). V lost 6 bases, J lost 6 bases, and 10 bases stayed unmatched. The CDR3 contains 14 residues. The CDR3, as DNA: TGTGCCAGTAGACAGGCCGGACAGGTGAATGGCTACACCTTC. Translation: CASRQAGQVNGYTF.

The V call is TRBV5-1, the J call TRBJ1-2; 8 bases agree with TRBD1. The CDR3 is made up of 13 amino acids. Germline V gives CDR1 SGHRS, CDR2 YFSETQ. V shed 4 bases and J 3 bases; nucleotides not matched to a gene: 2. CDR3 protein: CASSVDRDYGYTF. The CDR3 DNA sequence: TGCGCCAGCAGCGTGGACAGGGACTATGGCTACACCTTC.

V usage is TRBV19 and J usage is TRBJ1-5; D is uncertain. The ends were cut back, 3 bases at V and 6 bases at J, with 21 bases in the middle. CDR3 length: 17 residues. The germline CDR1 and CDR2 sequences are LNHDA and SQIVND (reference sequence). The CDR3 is CASSISYTGLSGQPQHF. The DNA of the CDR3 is TGTGCCAGTAGTATTTCCTATACGGGCTTAAGTGGTCAGCCCCAGCATTTT.

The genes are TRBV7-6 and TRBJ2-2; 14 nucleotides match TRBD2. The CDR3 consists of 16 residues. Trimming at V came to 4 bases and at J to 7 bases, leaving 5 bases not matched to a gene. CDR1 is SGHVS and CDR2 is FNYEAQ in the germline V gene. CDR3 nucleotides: TGTGCCAGCAGCTCCCGACTAGCGGGAGGGATCGGGGAGCTGTTTTTT. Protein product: CASSSRLAGGIGELFF.

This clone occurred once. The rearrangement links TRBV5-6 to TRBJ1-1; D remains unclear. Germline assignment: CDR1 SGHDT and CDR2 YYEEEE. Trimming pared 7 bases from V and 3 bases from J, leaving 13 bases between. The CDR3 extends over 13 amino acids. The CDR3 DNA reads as TGTGCCAGCCACGAAATCGGAGACACTGAAGCTTTCTTT. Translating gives CASHEIGDTEAFF.

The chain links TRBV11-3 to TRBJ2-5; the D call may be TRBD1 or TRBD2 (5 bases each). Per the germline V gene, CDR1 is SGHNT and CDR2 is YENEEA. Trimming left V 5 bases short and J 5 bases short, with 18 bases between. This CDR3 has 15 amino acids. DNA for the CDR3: TGTGCCAGCAGCCAGCAGGGTCGGGGTGGGGAGACCCAGTACTTC. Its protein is CASSQQGRGGETQYF.

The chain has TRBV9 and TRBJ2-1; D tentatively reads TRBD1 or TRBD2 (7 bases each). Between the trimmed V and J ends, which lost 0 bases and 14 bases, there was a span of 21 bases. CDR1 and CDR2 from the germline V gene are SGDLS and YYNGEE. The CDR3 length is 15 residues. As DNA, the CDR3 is TGTGCCAGCAGCGTAGAAGGAGCGGGGAGGCAGGGGGAGTTCTTC. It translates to CASSVEGAGRQGEFF.

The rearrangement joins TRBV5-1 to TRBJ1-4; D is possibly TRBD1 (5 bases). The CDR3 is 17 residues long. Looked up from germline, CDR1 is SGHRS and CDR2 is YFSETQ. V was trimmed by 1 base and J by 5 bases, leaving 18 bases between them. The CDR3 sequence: CASSLQSPLEGNEKLFF. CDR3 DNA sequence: TGCGCCAGCAGCTTGCAGTCACCCTTAGAGGGGAATGAAAAACTGTTTTTT.

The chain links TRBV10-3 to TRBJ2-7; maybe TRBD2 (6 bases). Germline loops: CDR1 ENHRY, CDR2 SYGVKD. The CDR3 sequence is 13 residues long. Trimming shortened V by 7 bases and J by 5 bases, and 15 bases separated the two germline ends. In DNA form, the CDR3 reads TGTGCCATCACCCAGCGGGTGGACGACGAGCAGTACTTC. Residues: CAITQRVDDEQYF.

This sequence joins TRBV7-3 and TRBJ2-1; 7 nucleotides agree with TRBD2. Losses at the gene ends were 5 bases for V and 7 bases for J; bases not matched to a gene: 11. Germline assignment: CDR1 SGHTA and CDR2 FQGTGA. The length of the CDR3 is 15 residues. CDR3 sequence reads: CASSLPGRAQNEQFF. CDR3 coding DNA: TGTGCCAGCAGCCTCCCGGGGAGGGCCCAAAATGAGCAGTTCTTC.